Listed here is a single T cell receptor beta chain. Using immunoSEQ multiplex PCR, the repertoire was profiled, and TCRdb retains in-frame clones only, with some absent. Of about 170,000 clones in the sample, approximately 85% are singletons; the top ten hold roughly 7.7%. CDR3 length equals 19 residues. The V end was cut by 0 bases, the J end by 0 bases, with 15 bases between. Germline values: CDR1 MNHEY, CDR2 SVGEGT. This sample stems from a study of blood T cell repertoires in COVID-19. About the research overall: Samples representing acute and convalescent COVID-19 were sourced from the United States, Italy and Spain. T cells, B-cell-depleted T cells, or PBMCs supplied cDNA or gDNA.

The source of this sequence is a man aged 35-49 years who had recovered from COVID-19. The chain employs TRBV6-2 or TRBV6-3 and TRBJ1-6; tentative D call: TRBD1 (5 bases). The sample comprised peripheral blood. The CDR3 sequence is CASSYSRGYRSSYNSPLHF. The CDR3 region has the DNA TGTGCCAGCAGTTACTCGCGGGGCTACCGAAGCTCCTATAATTCACCCCTCCACTTT.